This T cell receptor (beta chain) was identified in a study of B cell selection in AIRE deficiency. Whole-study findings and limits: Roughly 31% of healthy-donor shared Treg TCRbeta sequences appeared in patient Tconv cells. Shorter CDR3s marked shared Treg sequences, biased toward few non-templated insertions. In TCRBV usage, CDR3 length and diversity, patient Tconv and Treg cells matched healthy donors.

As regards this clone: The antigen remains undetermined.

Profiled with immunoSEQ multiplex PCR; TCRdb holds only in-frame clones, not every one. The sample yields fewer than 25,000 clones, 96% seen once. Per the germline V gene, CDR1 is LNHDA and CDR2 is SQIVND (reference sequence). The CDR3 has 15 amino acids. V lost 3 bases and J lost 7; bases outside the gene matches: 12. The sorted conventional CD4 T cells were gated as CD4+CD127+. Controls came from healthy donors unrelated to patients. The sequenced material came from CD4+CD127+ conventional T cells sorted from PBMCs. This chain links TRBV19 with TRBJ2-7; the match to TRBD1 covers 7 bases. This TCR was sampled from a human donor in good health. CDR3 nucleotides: TGTGCCAGTAGTATGGTGGGAGACAGGGACCGGGAGCAGTACTTC. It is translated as CASSMVGDRDREQYF.